This entry is about one TCR beta chain. Its target is unknown. Within the sample, other DNA sequences also encode this same CDR3. Only in-frame clones appear in the TCRdb table, and some are missing; sequencing was by immunoSEQ multiplex PCR. The data show around 65,000 clones, with 70% to 90% seen just once and more than 5% held by the top ten. Trimming took 3 bases from V and 7 from J, leaving 10 bases between them. CDR1 MDHEN and CDR2 SYDVKM come from the germline V gene. This CDR3 comprises 13 residues. The data are from a study of OX40 agonist ivuxolimab in advanced cancers. Turning to the study itself: In three patients, partial responses were observed, one with hepatocellular carcinoma and two with cutaneous melanoma.

Overall study findings and caveats: It was also the case that some nonresponders had low normalized T-cell clonal expansion. Researchers did not establish what antigens the expanded peripheral T cells target.

The source material was CD4+ or CD8+ T cells sorted from blood, sampled in a trial of the OX40 agonist ivuxolimab. The source of this sequence is an adult with an advanced solid tumor such as melanoma, head and neck, liver or kidney cancer. V usage is TRBV28 and J usage is TRBJ1-5; tentatively, D is TRBD1 (5 bases). The CDR3 DNA follows: TGTGCCAGCAGTTTCCCGACAGACCAGCCCCAGCATTTT. Translating it yields CASSFPTDQPQHF.